A selection of T cell receptor beta chains follows, all from one sample in a study of vaccination effects on CD4 cells after COVID-19. The antigens for these receptors are not known. Produced via immunoSEQ multiplex PCR; TCRdb's table is partial and in-frame only. Of roughly 54,000 clones in the sample, approximately 73% were seen once. Source: CD4+ T cells from PBMCs cultured with HIV peptides, taken before COVID-19 vaccination. The source of these receptors is a human donor who had a prior SARS-CoV-2 infection. Both conserved end residues are part of each CDR3. Fields, in order: V gene, J gene, clone size, D gene, CDR3 protein, CDR3 DNA. A D gene is named only where the DNA matches it firmly. Some rows have no size entry. The others give once, few or many, or a class for an expanded clone.

>TRBV30|TRBJ1-6|few|-
CAWTQAGRNLHF
TGTGCCTGGACCCAGGCGGGAAGGAACCTCCACTTT
>TRBV11-2|TRBJ1-4|-|TRBD1
CASIGQAINEKLFF
TGTGCCAGCATAGGACAGGCTATTAATGAAAAACTGTTTTTT
>TRBV14|TRBJ2-2|-|TRBD1
CASSQASRGLDTGELFF
TGTGCCAGCAGCCAAGCTTCCAGGGGGCTAGACACCGGGGAGCTGTTTTTT
>TRBV2|TRBJ2-2|-|-
CASIHYENTGELFF
TGTGCCAGCATTCACTACGAGAACACCGGGGAGCTGTTTTTT
>TRBV5-1|TRBJ2-4|-|-
CASSLGRDKGLNIQYF
TGCGCCAGCAGCTTGGGAAGGGACAAGGGGTTAAACATTCAGTACTTC
>TRBV12-5|TRBJ2-3|-|TRBD2
CASGRGTSGPAGTDTQYF
TGTGCTAGTGGCCGTGGGACTAGCGGACCCGCCGGCACAGATACGCAGTATTTT
>TRBV6-1|TRBJ1-3|-|-
CASSEAEVYGNTIYF
TGTGCCAGCAGTGAAGCGGAGGTGTACGGAAACACCATATATTTT
>TRBV7-8|TRBJ1-2|-|-
CASSLGTNYGYTF
TGTGCCAGCAGCTTAGGGACCAACTATGGCTACACCTTC
>TRBV5-1|TRBJ2-7|-|-
CASSLAGGSSYEQYF
TGCGCCAGCAGCTTGGCAGGCGGAAGCTCCTACGAGCAGTACTTC
>TRBV6-2/TRBV6-3|TRBJ2-2|-|TRBD2
CASSSGLAGNTGELFF
TGTGCCAGCAGTTCCGGACTAGCGGGGAACACCGGGGAGCTGTTTTTT
>TRBV2|TRBJ1-1|-|TRBD1
CASSADRGPAFF
TGTGCCAGCAGCGCGGACAGGGGCCCAGCTTTCTTT
>TRBV4-1|TRBJ1-5|-|TRBD1
CASSQGQGDQPQHF
TGCGCCAGCAGCCAAGGACAGGGAGATCAGCCCCAGCATTTT
>TRBV7-3|TRBJ2-1|-|TRBD2
CASSLGLAGIHNEQFF
TGTGCCAGCAGCTTAGGACTAGCGGGAATCCACAATGAGCAGTTCTTC
>TRBV5-5|TRBJ2-7|-|-
CASTLPGQATYEQYF
TGTGCCAGCACCCTCCCGGGGCAGGCCACCTACGAGCAGTACTTC
>TRBV5-1|TRBJ2-6|-|TRBD1
CASSLAGQVAGANVLTF
TGCGCCAGCAGCTTGGCCGGACAGGTAGCTGGGGCCAACGTCCTGACTTTC
>TRBV6-1|TRBJ1-2|-|TRBD1
CASSERQGSYW
TGTGCCAGCAGTGAGAGACAGGGGTCGTATTGG
>TRBV29-1|TRBJ1-1|-|-
CSVAHPAGQPQNTEAFF
TGCAGCGTCGCCCATCCCGCCGGTCAGCCCCAAAACACTGAAGCTTTCTTT
>TRBV12-3/TRBV12-4|TRBJ1-6|-|TRBD1
CASGTGNSPLHF
TGTGCCAGCGGGACAGGCAATTCACCCCTCCACTTT
>TRBV12-3/TRBV12-4|TRBJ2-7|few|-
CASSLQGFNEQYF
TGTGCCAGCAGTTTACAGGGTTTCAACGAGCAGTACTTC
>TRBV10-3|TRBJ2-3|-|TRBD2
CAIRTSVGTDTQYF
TGTGCCATCAGGACTAGCGTGGGCACAGATACGCAGTATTTT
>TRBV6-5|TRBJ2-2|-|-
CASSLVGSGELFF
TGTGCCAGCAGTTTAGTGGGCTCCGGGGAGCTGTTTTTT
>TRBV5-4|TRBJ2-7|-|-
CASSLPGPSGSGEQYF
TGTGCCAGCAGCTTGCCTGGACCCTCCGGCTCGGGCGAGCAGTACTTC
>TRBV11-1|TRBJ2-2|-|-
CASSTQLESGELFF
TGTGCCAGCAGCACCCAACTCGAAAGCGGGGAGCTGTTTTTT
>TRBV5-5|TRBJ1-1|-|-
CASSGWTAELAEAFF
TGTGCCAGCAGCGGCTGGACGGCGGAGTTGGCTGAAGCTTTCTTT
>TRBV14|TRBJ1-1|-|-
CASSQDFGVRGTEAFF
TGTGCCAGCAGCCAAGATTTCGGGGTAAGGGGAACTGAAGCTTTCTTT